The rows below give T cell receptor beta chains drawn from one sample of a study of vaccination and CD4 T cells after COVID-19. TCRdb fed the PCR reads into MiXCR, producing one record per CDR3 protein. The table shows 2,000 to 3,000 distinct CDR3 sequences, with around a sixth occurring only once. These receptors' antigens are unknown. Material for sequencing was CD4+ T cells from blood, cultured in vitro. The receptors stem from a human donor in good health. Each CDR3 is given with its conserved first and last residue. The D gene is left open where the match is weak. Only some rows state a clone size, as once, few, many or a class for expanded clones.

d_call	j_call	clone_size	v_call	cdr3_aa	cdr3_nt
-	TRBJ2-7	few	TRBV20-1	CSAQQGGGLGEQYF	TGCAGTGCCCAACAGGGAGGCGGCCTAGGCGAGCAGTACTTC
TRBD1	TRBJ2-7	-	TRBV4-1	CASSPLSGQGVWQYF	TGCGCCAGCAGCCCTCTGTCCGGACAGGGGGTTTGGCAGTACTTC
-	TRBJ1-1	large	TRBV6-5	CASSYSLSTEAFF	TGTGCCAGCAGTTACTCGTTGTCCACTGAAGCTTTCTTT
-	TRBJ1-2	-	TRBV6-4	CASSDTTVDNYGYTF	TGTGCCAGCAGTGACACCACAGTGGACAACTATGGCTACACCTTC
-	TRBJ2-1	few	TRBV7-8	CASSLEYYRTNSYNEQFF	TGTGCCAGCAGCTTAGAATACTACAGGACAAACTCCTACAATGAGCAGTTCTTC
-	TRBJ2-7	-	TRBV14	CASSQRQRGDEQYF	TGTGCCAGCAGCCAAAGGCAACGAGGTGACGAGCAGTACTTC
-	TRBJ1-1	-	TRBV5-1	CASSLQGTTEAFF	TGCGCCAGCAGCTTGCAGGGGACCACTGAAGCTTTCTTT
TRBD1	TRBJ1-5	-	TRBV5-1	CASSPGDSTQQPQHF	TGCGCCAGCAGCCCGGGGGACAGCACACAACAGCCCCAGCATTTT
-	TRBJ2-2	-	TRBV7-8	CASSLRGQVTGELFF	TGTGCCAGCAGCTTGAGGGGACAAGTCACCGGGGAGCTGTTTTTT
TRBD2	TRBJ2-7	medium-sized	TRBV7-2	CASSWLSGGAAYEQYF	TGTGCCAGCAGCTGGCTTAGCGGGGGGGCCGCGTACGAGCAGTACTTC
-	TRBJ2-6	once	TRBV2	CASRVLGGSGANVLTF	TGTGCCAGCAGGGTCCTCGGGGGATCTGGGGCCAACGTCCTGACCTTC
-	TRBJ1-1	medium-sized	TRBV15	CATSRDLGSNTEAFF	TGTGCCACCAGCAGAGATCTGGGTAGCAACACTGAAGCTTTCTTT
TRBD2	TRBJ2-3	few	TRBV7-3	CASSLGTSSDTQYF	TGTGCCAGCAGCCTCGGGACTAGCTCAGATACGCAGTATTTT
-	TRBJ2-5	-	TRBV9	CASSASHKETQYF	TGTGCCAGCAGCGCGTCCCACAAAGAGACCCAGTACTTC
TRBD1	TRBJ1-6	few	TRBV18	CASSPGDRGPSPLHF	TGTGCCAGCTCACCCGGGGACAGGGGGCCTTCACCCCTCCACTTT
-	TRBJ1-2	medium-sized	TRBV15	CATSRDWDKNYGYTF	TGTGCCACCAGCAGAGATTGGGACAAAAACTATGGCTACACCTTC
-	TRBJ2-7	few	TRBV9	CASSVSHEQYF	TGTGCCAGCAGCGTCAGCCACGAGCAGTACTTC
-	TRBJ1-1	-	TRBV7-9	CASSFDSNTEAFF	TGTGCCAGCAGCTTTGACAGTAACACTGAAGCTTTCTTT
TRBD2	TRBJ2-5	few	TRBV20-1	CIPRREREGRETQYF	TGCATTCCAAGGAGAGAGCGGGAGGGCCGAGAGACCCAGTACTTC
TRBD2	TRBJ2-2	few	TRBV6-1	CASKGGRANTGELFF	TGTGCCAGCAAAGGCGGGAGGGCCAACACCGGGGAGCTGTTTTTT
TRBD1	TRBJ2-7	few	TRBV29-1	CSVSFRQGHEQYF	TGCAGCGTTAGCTTCAGACAGGGCCACGAGCAGTACTTC
-	TRBJ1-3	-	TRBV5-1	CASSQDTLSGNTIYF	TGCGCCAGCAGCCAGGACACCCTCTCTGGAAACACCATATATTTT
TRBD2	TRBJ2-3	-	TRBV6-2/TRBV6-3	CTSSYSSGDTDTQYF	TGTACCAGCAGTTACTCGAGCGGGGACACAGATACGCAGTATTTT